This T cell receptor (beta chain) derives from a study of identical twins. This clonotype was detected many times. Trimming left V 6 bases short and J 4 bases short, with 12 bases between. This CDR3 region has 13 residues. Template switching added a universal primer site; cDNA carried unique molecular identifiers. TCRdb called the 5' RACE reads again in MiXCR, with one record for every CDR3 protein. The data show about 220,000 distinct CDR3 sequences, with roughly a tenth seen just once and about 5% held by the top ten. The sequence was collected from a woman aged 18-29 years in good health. The chain uses TRBV12-3 or TRBV12-4 and TRBJ2-5; D is uncertain. Input material: memory (CD45RO+) T cells sorted from blood. The CDR3 DNA is TGTGCCAGCAGCCGGAACCAGCGAGAGACCCAGTACTTC. This encodes CASSRNQRETQYF.